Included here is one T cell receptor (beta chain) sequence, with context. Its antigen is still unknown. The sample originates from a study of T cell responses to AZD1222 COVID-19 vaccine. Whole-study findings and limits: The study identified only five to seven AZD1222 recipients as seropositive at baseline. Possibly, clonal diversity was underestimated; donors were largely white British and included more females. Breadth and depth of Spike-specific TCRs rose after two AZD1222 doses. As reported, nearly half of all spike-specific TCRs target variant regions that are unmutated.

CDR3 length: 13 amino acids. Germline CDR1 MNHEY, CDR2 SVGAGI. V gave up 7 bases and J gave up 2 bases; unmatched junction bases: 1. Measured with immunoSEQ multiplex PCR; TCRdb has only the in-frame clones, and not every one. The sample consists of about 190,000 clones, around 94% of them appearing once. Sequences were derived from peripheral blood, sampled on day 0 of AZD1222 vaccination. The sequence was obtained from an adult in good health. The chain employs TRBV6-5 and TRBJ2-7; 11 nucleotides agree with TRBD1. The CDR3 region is CASMGQGAYEQYF. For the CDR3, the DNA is TGTGCCAGCATGGGACAGGGGGCCTACGAGCAGTACTTC.